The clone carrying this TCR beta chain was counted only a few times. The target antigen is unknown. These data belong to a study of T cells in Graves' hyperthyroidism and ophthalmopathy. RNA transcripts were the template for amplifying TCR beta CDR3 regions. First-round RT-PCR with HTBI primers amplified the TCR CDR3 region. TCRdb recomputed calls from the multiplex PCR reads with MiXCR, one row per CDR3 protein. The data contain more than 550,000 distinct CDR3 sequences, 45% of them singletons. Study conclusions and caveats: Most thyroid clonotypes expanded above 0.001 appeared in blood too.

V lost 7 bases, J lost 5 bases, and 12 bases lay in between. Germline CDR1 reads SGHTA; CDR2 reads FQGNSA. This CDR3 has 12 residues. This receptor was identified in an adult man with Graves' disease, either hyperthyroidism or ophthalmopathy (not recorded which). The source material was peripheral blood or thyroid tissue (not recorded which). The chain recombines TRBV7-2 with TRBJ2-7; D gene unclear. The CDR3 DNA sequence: TGTGCCAGCAACATCGCTGCCCACGAGCAGTACTTC. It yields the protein CASNIAAHEQYF.